Listed below are T cell receptor beta chains from one sample, sequenced in a study of T-cell reconstitution after alpha-beta-depleted transplantation in children. TCRdb reprocessed the PCR reads with MiXCR, giving one entry per CDR3 protein. The data hold about 20,000 distinct CDR3 sequences, with approximately 13% observed a single time. This material consisted of PBMCs, mostly from graft donor cells, taken 60 days after TCRalphabeta/CD19-depleted stem cell transplant. Every receptor here comes from a female patient aged 2-15 years who had a stem cell transplant for congenital amegakaryocytic thrombocytopenia, so the T cells may come from the graft donor. Each CDR3 is given with its conserved first and last residue. The order of the fields is clone size, D gene, J gene, V gene, CDR3 DNA, CDR3 protein. D genes are given only for firm matches. Expanded clones get a size class; other rows say once, few or many, or leave the size out.

clone size: many; D gene: .; J gene: TRBJ2-7; V gene: TRBV20-1; CDR3 DNA: TGCAGTGCTAGTATGGACGCCTACGAGCAGTACTTC; CDR3 protein: CSASMDAYEQYF
clone size: many; D gene: TRBD1; J gene: TRBJ2-2; V gene: TRBV20-1; CDR3 DNA: TGCAGTGCTAGAGGGGGACAGGCCGCGAACACCGGGGAGCTGTTTTTT; CDR3 protein: CSARGGQAANTGELFF
clone size: many; D gene: .; J gene: TRBJ2-5; V gene: TRBV5-1; CDR3 DNA: TGCGCCAGCAGCCCGGGACAACAAGAGACCCAGTACTTC; CDR3 protein: CASSPGQQETQYF
clone size: many; D gene: .; J gene: TRBJ2-7; V gene: TRBV7-2; CDR3 DNA: TGTGCCAGCAGCTTACAGCGGAGAGAGGGGGTGCAGTACTTC; CDR3 protein: CASSLQRREGVQYF
clone size: many; D gene: TRBD2; J gene: TRBJ2-3; V gene: TRBV5-1; CDR3 DNA: TGCGCCAGCAGCTTACTAGCGGGGCGCACAGATACGCAGTATTTT; CDR3 protein: CASSLLAGRTDTQYF
clone size: .; D gene: .; J gene: TRBJ1-2; V gene: TRBV7-9; CDR3 DNA: TGTGCCAGCAGCTTATGGGGCCAGATTTTTTATGGCTACACCTTC; CDR3 protein: CASSLWGQIFYGYTF
clone size: many; D gene: TRBD1; J gene: TRBJ1-2; V gene: TRBV20-1; CDR3 DNA: TGCAGTGCTAGGCGCGACAGGGGACTTAACTATGGCTACACCTTC; CDR3 protein: CSARRDRGLNYGYTF
clone size: few; D gene: TRBD2; J gene: TRBJ2-3; V gene: TRBV28; CDR3 DNA: TGTGCCAGCAGTTTACTAGCGGGAGACCCTAGCACAGATACGCAGTATTTT; CDR3 protein: CASSLLAGDPSTDTQYF
clone size: many; D gene: .; J gene: TRBJ2-7; V gene: TRBV7-9; CDR3 DNA: TGTGCCAGCAGCCCACAGGTGTCCTACGAGCAGTACTTC; CDR3 protein: CASSPQVSYEQYF
clone size: many; D gene: TRBD2; J gene: TRBJ2-1; V gene: TRBV24-1; CDR3 DNA: TGTGCCATCGGGACTAGCGGGAAGGATGAGCAGTTCTTC; CDR3 protein: CAIGTSGKDEQFF
clone size: many; D gene: .; J gene: TRBJ2-6; V gene: TRBV28; CDR3 DNA: TGTGCCAGCAGTTTGGCTCCAGGGCTCCGCCCTGGGGCCAACGTCCTGACTTTC; CDR3 protein: CASSLAPGLRPGANVLTF
clone size: few; D gene: .; J gene: TRBJ1-2; V gene: TRBV12-3/TRBV12-4; CDR3 DNA: TGTGCCAGCAGTTTGCATTATGATTCGGGGGCGCAAAACTATGGCTACACCTTC; CDR3 protein: CASSLHYDSGAQNYGYTF
clone size: many; D gene: .; J gene: TRBJ2-7; V gene: TRBV5-1; CDR3 DNA: TGCGCCAGCAGGGAGCCAGCTGGTGAGCAGTACTTC; CDR3 protein: CASREPAGEQYF
clone size: many; D gene: TRBD2; J gene: TRBJ2-1; V gene: TRBV7-9; CDR3 DNA: TGTGCCAGCAGCCCACTGTTAGCGGGATGGACCAATGAGCAGTTCTTC; CDR3 protein: CASSPLLAGWTNEQFF
clone size: many; D gene: .; J gene: TRBJ2-3; V gene: TRBV7-2; CDR3 DNA: TGTGCCAGCAGTTCCGGGACTTCCACTAGCACAGATACGCAGTATTTT; CDR3 protein: CASSSGTSTSTDTQYF
clone size: many; D gene: .; J gene: TRBJ1-5; V gene: TRBV10-2; CDR3 DNA: TGCGCCAGCAGTGATGGTTCCGGGAGCAATCAGCCCCAGCATTTT; CDR3 protein: CASSDGSGSNQPQHF
clone size: many; D gene: .; J gene: TRBJ2-5; V gene: TRBV2; CDR3 DNA: TGTGCCAGCAGCGCAAGGTGGGGAGAGACCCAGTACTTC; CDR3 protein: CASSARWGETQYF
clone size: many; D gene: .; J gene: TRBJ1-1; V gene: TRBV3-1; CDR3 DNA: TGTGCCAGCAGCTTTGGACTTAAGGGCACTGAAGCTTTCTTT; CDR3 protein: CASSFGLKGTEAFF
clone size: many; D gene: .; J gene: TRBJ2-2; V gene: TRBV6-5; CDR3 DNA: TGTGCCAGCAGTTACCGGCTACTAGCCGGGGAGCTGTTTTTT; CDR3 protein: CASSYRLLAGELFF
clone size: medium-sized; D gene: TRBD1; J gene: TRBJ2-7; V gene: TRBV20-1; CDR3 DNA: TGCAGTGCGATCCGGGACAGCCACGAGCAGTACTTC; CDR3 protein: CSAIRDSHEQYF
clone size: many; D gene: .; J gene: TRBJ2-1; V gene: TRBV20-1; CDR3 DNA: TGCAGTGTGCGCCGGGCCTACAATGAGCAGTTCTTC; CDR3 protein: CSVRRAYNEQFF
clone size: many; D gene: .; J gene: TRBJ2-4; V gene: TRBV7-9; CDR3 DNA: TGTGCCAGCAGCTTCCGCCCGGGACTGGTAGCCAAAAACATTCAGTACTTC; CDR3 protein: CASSFRPGLVAKNIQYF
clone size: .; D gene: .; J gene: TRBJ2-1; V gene: TRBV3-1; CDR3 DNA: TGTGCCAGCAGCCAAGCCGCGGGGATCAATGAGCAGTTCTTC; CDR3 protein: CASSQAAGINEQFF
clone size: many; D gene: .; J gene: TRBJ1-2; V gene: TRBV27; CDR3 DNA: TGTGCCAGCAGTACCAACGACATTAGCTATGGCTACACCTTC; CDR3 protein: CASSTNDISYGYTF
clone size: many; D gene: .; J gene: TRBJ2-1; V gene: TRBV2; CDR3 DNA: TGTGCCAGCAGGCTAGCTTCGGATGAGCAGTTCTTC; CDR3 protein: CASRLASDEQFF
clone size: few; D gene: TRBD2; J gene: TRBJ2-5; V gene: TRBV20-1; CDR3 DNA: TGCGTGGGCCTAGCGGGAGGTAGAGAGACCCAGTACTTC; CDR3 protein: CVGLAGGRETQYF
clone size: many; D gene: TRBD1; J gene: TRBJ1-1; V gene: TRBV10-2; CDR3 DNA: TGCGCCAGCAGTGAGGGACAGGGAGCTTTCTTT; CDR3 protein: CASSEGQGAFF
clone size: many; D gene: .; J gene: TRBJ1-1; V gene: TRBV11-3; CDR3 DNA: TGTGCCAGCAGCTGGGAGCGAAACACTGAAGCTTTCTTT; CDR3 protein: CASSWERNTEAFF
clone size: many; D gene: .; J gene: TRBJ2-1; V gene: TRBV7-2; CDR3 DNA: TGTGCCAGCAGCAACCCTAACTTGGGGACACCATACAGGAGCTCCTACAATGAGCAGTTCTTC; CDR3 protein: CASSNPNLGTPYRSSYNEQFF
clone size: many; D gene: .; J gene: TRBJ2-7; V gene: TRBV15; CDR3 DNA: TGTGCCACCAGCAGAGAGGCCCCACCGGCTTCCTACGAGCAGTACTTC; CDR3 protein: CATSREAPPASYEQYF
clone size: .; D gene: .; J gene: TRBJ1-1; V gene: TRBV20-1; CDR3 DNA: TGCTGTGCTAGTAGAACGGGGGGTGGTGTGCGGTTCTCGGACACTGAAGCTTTCTTT; CDR3 protein: CCASRTGGGVRFSDTEAFF
clone size: .; D gene: .; J gene: TRBJ2-1; V gene: TRBV5-1; CDR3 DNA: TGCGCCAGCAGCTTGGGGGTCGGGGGAACCTACAATGAGCAGTTCTTC; CDR3 protein: CASSLGVGGTYNEQFF
clone size: few; D gene: .; J gene: TRBJ2-5; V gene: TRBV6-1; CDR3 DNA: TGTGCCAGCAGTGAATTCCAGGGTGGGCAAGAGACCCAGTACTTC; CDR3 protein: CASSEFQGGQETQYF
clone size: many; D gene: TRBD2; J gene: TRBJ2-4; V gene: TRBV6-5; CDR3 DNA: TGTGCCAGCAGTCACACCAGAACTAGCGGGGAGGTAGCCAAAAACATTCAGTACTTC; CDR3 protein: CASSHTRTSGEVAKNIQYF
clone size: many; D gene: TRBD2; J gene: TRBJ2-5; V gene: TRBV20-1; CDR3 DNA: TGCAGTGCTAGAGCTCTACTAGCGGGAGTGTCGACCCAAGAGACCCAGTACTTC; CDR3 protein: CSARALLAGVSTQETQYF
clone size: medium-sized; D gene: .; J gene: TRBJ2-1; V gene: TRBV20-1; CDR3 DNA: TGCAGTGCTAGAGTCCCACAGGTAGCCTACAATGAGCAGTTCTTC; CDR3 protein: CSARVPQVAYNEQFF
clone size: .; D gene: TRBD1; J gene: TRBJ1-2; V gene: TRBV6-5; CDR3 DNA: TGTGCCAGCAGTACCCCATCGACAGGGTATGGCTACACCTTC; CDR3 protein: CASSTPSTGYGYTF
clone size: medium-sized; D gene: TRBD2; J gene: TRBJ2-1; V gene: TRBV3-1; CDR3 DNA: TGTGCCAGCAGCCAAGAGCGGGGGGTCCCGAGCTCCTACAATGAGCAGTTCTTC; CDR3 protein: CASSQERGVPSSYNEQFF
clone size: many; D gene: TRBD1; J gene: TRBJ2-1; V gene: TRBV5-1; CDR3 DNA: TGCGCCAGCAGCTTGGACCGGCCGGGACAGATCGATGAGCAGTTCTTC; CDR3 protein: CASSLDRPGQIDEQFF
clone size: many; D gene: TRBD2; J gene: TRBJ2-3; V gene: TRBV24-1; CDR3 DNA: TGTGCCACCAGTGACCCGACTAGCGGCCGAGATACGCAGTATTTT; CDR3 protein: CATSDPTSGRDTQYF
clone size: many; D gene: .; J gene: TRBJ2-1; V gene: TRBV20-1; CDR3 DNA: TGCAGTGCTATAGTCCCGGGACTCGTCCAAGCTCGGGGCAATGAGCAGTTCTTC; CDR3 protein: CSAIVPGLVQARGNEQFF
clone size: .; D gene: TRBD2; J gene: TRBJ2-1; V gene: TRBV5-4; CDR3 DNA: TGTGCCAGCAGCGTGTCGGGACTACCGTACAATGAGCAGTTCTTC; CDR3 protein: CASSVSGLPYNEQFF
clone size: .; D gene: TRBD2; J gene: TRBJ2-3; V gene: TRBV6-5; CDR3 DNA: TGTGCCAGCAGTTACTCGATCCCCGGGACTAGCGGGAGGACAGATACGCAGTATTTT; CDR3 protein: CASSYSIPGTSGRTDTQYF
clone size: .; D gene: TRBD2; J gene: TRBJ2-1; V gene: TRBV11-1; CDR3 DNA: TGTGCCAGCAGCCGAGACGGGACTAGCGGGAGATACGAGCAGTTCTTC; CDR3 protein: CASSRDGTSGRYEQFF